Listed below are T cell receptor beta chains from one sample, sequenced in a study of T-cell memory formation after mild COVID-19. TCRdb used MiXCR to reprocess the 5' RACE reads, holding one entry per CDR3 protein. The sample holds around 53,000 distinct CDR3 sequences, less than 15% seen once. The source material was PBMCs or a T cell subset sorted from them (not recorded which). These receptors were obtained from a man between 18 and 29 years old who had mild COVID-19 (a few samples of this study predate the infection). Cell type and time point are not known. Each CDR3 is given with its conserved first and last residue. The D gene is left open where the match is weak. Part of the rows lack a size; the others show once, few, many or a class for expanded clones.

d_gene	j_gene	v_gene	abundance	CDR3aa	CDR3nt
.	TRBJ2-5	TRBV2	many	CASSDVGRETQYF	TGTGCCAGCAGTGATGTAGGCCGAGAGACCCAGTACTTC
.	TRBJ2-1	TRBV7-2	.	CASLEGSYNEQFF	TGTGCCAGCCTAGAGGGGTCCTACAATGAGCAGTTCTTC
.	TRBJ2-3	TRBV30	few	CAWSVLGADTQYF	TGTGCCTGGAGTGTTTTGGGGGCAGATACGCAGTATTTT
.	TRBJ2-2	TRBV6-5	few	CASSYSTSGHGELFF	TGTGCCAGCAGTTACTCGACCTCGGGTCACGGGGAGCTGTTTTTT
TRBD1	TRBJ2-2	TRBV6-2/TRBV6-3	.	CASSLQGAPTGELFF	TGTGCCAGCAGTCTACAGGGGGCGCCCACCGGGGAGCTGTTTTTT
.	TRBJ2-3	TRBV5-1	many	CASSFGLGTDTQYF	TGCGCCAGCAGCTTCGGGCTGGGGACAGATACGCAGTATTTT
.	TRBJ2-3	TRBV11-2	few	CASSLVRGPDTQYF	TGTGCCAGCAGCTTAGTACGGGGCCCAGATACGCAGTATTTT
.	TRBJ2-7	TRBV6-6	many	CATFAGLYEQYF	TGTGCCACCTTCGCGGGCCTCTACGAGCAGTACTTC
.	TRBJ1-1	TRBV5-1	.	CASSLNARRNTEAFF	TGCGCCAGCAGCTTGAACGCAAGACGGAACACTGAAGCTTTCTTT
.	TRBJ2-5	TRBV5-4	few	CATAGRGDKETQYF	TGTGCCACCGCCGGGCGGGGAGATAAAGAGACCCAGTACTTC
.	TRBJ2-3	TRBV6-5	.	CASRRGGSTDTQYF	TGTGCCAGCAGGCGAGGCGGTAGCACAGATACGCAGTATTTT
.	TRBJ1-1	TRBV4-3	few	CASSQGRNTEAFF	TGCGCCAGCAGCCAAGGACGGAACACTGAAGCTTTCTTT
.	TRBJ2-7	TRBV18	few	CASSPPSGGVAYEQYF	TGTGCCAGCTCACCTCCTTCTGGAGGGGTGGCCTACGAGCAGTACTTC
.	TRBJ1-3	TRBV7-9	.	CASGSPIGYTIYF	TGTGCCAGCGGCTCCCCGATCGGGTACACCATATATTTT
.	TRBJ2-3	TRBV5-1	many	CASSFGAPDTQYF	TGCGCCAGCAGCTTCGGGGCGCCCGATACGCAGTATTTT
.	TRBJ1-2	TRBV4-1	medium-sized	CASSQVRTGYGYTF	TGCGCCAGCAGCCAAGTAAGGACGGGTTATGGCTACACCTTC
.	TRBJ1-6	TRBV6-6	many	CASSYWEGMNSPLHF	TGTGCCAGCAGTTACTGGGAGGGGATGAATTCACCCCTCCACTTT
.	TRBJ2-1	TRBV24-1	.	CATSDLPSASCAYNEQFF	TGTGCCACCAGTGATTTGCCCTCGGCGAGCTGCGCCTACAATGAGCAGTTCTTC
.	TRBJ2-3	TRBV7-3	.	CASSTTGLTDTQYF	TGTGCCAGCAGCACAACGGGGCTCACAGATACGCAGTATTTT
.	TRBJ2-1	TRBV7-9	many	CASSSSNEQFF	TGTGCCAGCAGCAGTTCAAATGAGCAGTTCTTC
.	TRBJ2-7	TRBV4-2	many	CASSWGWNYEQYF	TGTGCCAGCAGCTGGGGATGGAACTACGAGCAGTACTTC
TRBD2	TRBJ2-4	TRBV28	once	CASSLSLAGAKNIQYF	TGTGCCAGCAGTTTGAGCCTAGCGGGAGCCAAAAACATTCAGTACTTC
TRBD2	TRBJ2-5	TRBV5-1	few	CASSQKTSGSVETQYF	TGCGCCAGCAGCCAGAAGACTAGCGGGTCAGTCGAGACCCAGTACTTC
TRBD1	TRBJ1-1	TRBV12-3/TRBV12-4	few	CASLTGGVGNTEAFF	TGTGCCAGCCTGACAGGGGGCGTAGGGAACACTGAAGCTTTCTTT
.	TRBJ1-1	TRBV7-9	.	CASSLGVSEAFF	TGTGCCAGCAGCTTAGGAGTTTCTGAAGCTTTCTTT